One sample yielded the 14 T cell receptor beta chains listed below, sequenced in a study of CD8 T cells in Susac syndrome. An input of 0.5 to 1 ug of RNA was subjected to reverse transcription using random hexamers. TCRdb redid the calling of the immunoSEQ multiplex PCR reads with MiXCR, one entry per CDR3 protein. The sample consists of 40,000 to 55,000 distinct CDR3 sequences, 93% of them appearing once. The sequencing input was CD8+ T cells from PBMCs. Receptors were obtained from a human donor with multiple sclerosis.

The CDR3 spells CASSPGLADSDTQYF. The CDR3 DNA is TGTGCCAGCAGCCCGGGACTAGCGGATTCAGATACGCAGTATTTT. The rearrangement links TRBV6-1 to TRBJ2-3, with TRBD2 matching over 11 bases. The CDR3 covers 15 residues. V trimming: 6 bases; J trimming: 4 bases; junction bases outside the gene matches: 6. The germline gives CDR1 MNHNS, CDR2 SASEGT.

The chain is built from TRBV7-9 and TRBJ2-7, with 9 positions matching TRBD1. Losses at the gene ends were 2 bases for V and 6 bases for J; bases not matched to a gene: 8. In germline, CDR1 is SEHNR, CDR2 FQNEAQ (reference sequence). The CDR3 runs 15 residues. The CDR3 loop reads CASSLTPGTGSEQYF. The CDR3 DNA reads as TGTGCCAGCAGCTTAACTCCCGGGACAGGGAGCGAGCAGTACTTC.

This clonotype has only one observation. The chain combines TRBV12-3 or TRBV12-4 with TRBJ2-7, with D unclear. CDR3 size: 13 residues. Trimming removed 6 bases at V and 3 bases at J, with 12 bases between. The CDR3 loop reads CASSRLGFYEQYF. The CDR3 DNA reads as TGTGCCAGCAGCCGTCTGGGATTCTACGAGCAGTACTTC.

The chain is built from TRBV29-1 and TRBJ1-1, with 8 nucleotides matching TRBD1. Germline CDR1 reads SQVTM; CDR2 reads ANQGSEA. Trimming removed 7 bases from V and 5 bases from J; junction bases left unmatched: 6. CDR3 size: 12 residues. The CDR3 protein is CSAATGGTEAFF. In DNA form, the CDR3 reads TGCAGCGCCGCTACAGGGGGTACTGAAGCTTTCTTT.

The chain couples TRBV4-1 to TRBJ1-5, with TRBD1 as a possible D gene (6 bases). Trimming left V 3 bases short and J 3 bases short, with 15 bases between. Germline V gives CDR1 MGHRA, CDR2 YSYEKL. The CDR3 consists of 16 residues. The CDR3 reads CASSQGRGGHNQPQHF. The CDR3 region has the DNA TGCGCCAGCAGCCAGGGCCGCGGGGGACACAATCAGCCCCAGCATTTT.

The chain is built from TRBV6-1 and TRBJ2-5, with 12 positions matching TRBD2. CDR1 is MNHNS and CDR2 is SASEGT in the germline V gene. The CDR3 extends over 16 amino acids. The V gene end was trimmed by 7 bases and the J gene end by 4 bases; junction bases not matched to a gene: 10. CDR3 sequence: CASKLAGGRLSETQYF. The CDR3, as DNA: TGTGCCAGCAAGCTAGCGGGGGGGCGGTTGTCAGAGACCCAGTACTTC.

V is TRBV7-3 and J is TRBJ2-1; 8 bases match TRBD2. Germline loops: CDR1 SGHTA, CDR2 FQGTGA. CDR3 length equals 16 residues. Trimming cost V 1 base and J 7 bases; bases outside gene matches: 9. The CDR3: CASSLNHGGAWNEQFF. CDR3 DNA sequence: TGTGCCAGCAGCTTAAATCACGGGGGGGCCTGGAATGAGCAGTTCTTC.

The chain joins TRBV12-3 or TRBV12-4 to TRBJ2-7; 15 nucleotides agree with TRBD2. This CDR3 contains 15 residues. The trim removed 7 bases at V and 7 bases at J, leaving 8 bases unmatched. The chain's CDR3 is CASNPGLAGGEEQYF. The CDR3 coding sequence is TGTGCCAGCAATCCGGGACTAGCGGGGGGTGAGGAGCAGTACTTC.

This chain uses TRBV11-2 with TRBJ1-1; no clear D gene. The V end lost 11 bases, the J end lost 0 bases, and 10 bases lay between the germline ends. The germline V gene encodes CDR1 SGHAT and CDR2 FQNNGV. This CDR3 spans 12 amino acids. The CDR3 region has the DNA TGTGCCTCACAAACAGTGAACACTGAAGCTTTCTTT. It codes for CASQTVNTEAFF. The full variable domain, with the rest looked up from reference TRBV11-2 and TRBJ1-1, is EAGVAQSPRYKIIEKRQSVAFWCNPISGHATLYWYQQILGQGPKLLIQFQNNGVVDDSQLPKDRFSAERLKGVDSTLKIQPAKLEDSAVYLCASQTVNTEAFFGQGTRLTVV.

This clonotype appeared once. The chain recombines TRBV7-2 with TRBJ2-7; a possible D gene is TRBD1 (6 bases). The V gene lost 5 bases and the J gene lost 7 bases, with 21 bases spanning the gap. Germline loops: CDR1 SGHTA, CDR2 FQGNSA. The CDR3 runs to 15 residues. As DNA, the CDR3 is TGTGCCAGCAGCCACCGTACCGACAGGACAGAAGAGCAGTACTTC. It codes for CASSHRTDRTEEQYF.

The chain recombines TRBV28 with TRBJ1-2; unclear D gene. This CDR3 is 16 amino acids long. Trimming shortened V by 3 bases and J by 0 bases, and 14 bases separated the two germline ends. Germline CDR1 is MDHEN and CDR2 is SYDVKM. CDR3 loop: CASSLSRGIPNYGYTF. CDR3 in DNA: TGTGCCAGCAGTTTGTCTAGAGGGATACCTAACTATGGCTACACCTTC.

This rearrangement joins TRBV11-1 to TRBJ1-2; D possibly corresponds to TRBD1 (5 bases). The CDR3 contains 13 residues. Germline CDR1 reads SGHAT; CDR2 reads FQDESV (reference sequence). Trimming removed 3 bases from V and 5 bases from J, with 10 bases in between. This CDR3 is CASSFGTGYGYTF. CDR3 in DNA: TGTGCCAGCAGCTTCGGGACGGGATATGGCTACACCTTC.

This clonotype was recorded only once. The chain employs TRBV7-9 and TRBJ2-3; 7 positions agree with TRBD2. CDR3 size: 15 residues. CDR1 and CDR2 (germline): SEHNR, FQNEAQ (reference sequence). V was pared by 5 bases and J by 4 bases, with 9 bases of the junction left unmatched. CDR3 sequence (DNA): TGTGCCAGCAGCCCCGGGGGAGGGGAGGCAGATACGCAGTATTTT. Amino acid sequence: CASSPGGGEADTQYF. The variable domain in full, completed from reference TRBV7-9 and TRBJ2-3, reads DTGVSQNPRHKITKRGQNVTFRCDPISEHNRLYWYRQTLGQGPEFLTYFQNEAQLEKSRLLSDRFSAERPKGSFSTLEIQRTEQGDSAMYLCASSPGGGEADTQYFGPGTRLTVL.

The rearrangement joins TRBV6-4 to TRBJ1-5; D gene unclear. Between the trimmed V and J ends, which lost 0 bases and 9 bases, there was a span of 12 bases. The germline CDR1 and CDR2 sequences are MRHNA and SNTAGT. The CDR3 is 14 amino acids. The CDR3 reads CASSDSLEGGPQHF. In DNA, the CDR3 is TGTGCCAGCAGTGACTCCCTTGAGGGTGGGCCCCAGCATTTT.